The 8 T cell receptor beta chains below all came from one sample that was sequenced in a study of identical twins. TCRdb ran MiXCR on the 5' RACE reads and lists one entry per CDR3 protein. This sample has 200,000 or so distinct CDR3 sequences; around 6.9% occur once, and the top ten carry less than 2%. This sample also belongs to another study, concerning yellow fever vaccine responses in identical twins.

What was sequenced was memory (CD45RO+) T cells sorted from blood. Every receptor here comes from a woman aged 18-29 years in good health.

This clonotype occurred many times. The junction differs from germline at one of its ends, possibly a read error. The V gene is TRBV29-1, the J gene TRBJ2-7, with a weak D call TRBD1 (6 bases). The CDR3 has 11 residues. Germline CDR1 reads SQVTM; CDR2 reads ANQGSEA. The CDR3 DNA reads TGCAGCGTTGAAGATGGGCAGGGGACGACCTTC. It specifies CSVEDGQGTTF.

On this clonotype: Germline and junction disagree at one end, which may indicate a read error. CDR3 sequence reads: CATCDFAAGAARRDEQFF. CDR3 DNA: TGTGCCACCTGTGATTTTGCAGCGGGAGCTGCGAGGAGGGATGAGCAGTTCTTC. V is TRBV24-1 and J is TRBJ2-1, with TRBD2 identical over 8 bases. The germline CDR1 and CDR2 sequences are KGHDR and SFDVKD. The CDR3 loop spans 18 amino acids.

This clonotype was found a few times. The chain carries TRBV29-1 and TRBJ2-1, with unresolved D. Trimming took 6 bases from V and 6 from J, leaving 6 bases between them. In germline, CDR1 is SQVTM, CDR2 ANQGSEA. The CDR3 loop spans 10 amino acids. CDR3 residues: CSVLSNEQFF. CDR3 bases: TGCAGCGTCCTAAGCAATGAGCAGTTCTTC.

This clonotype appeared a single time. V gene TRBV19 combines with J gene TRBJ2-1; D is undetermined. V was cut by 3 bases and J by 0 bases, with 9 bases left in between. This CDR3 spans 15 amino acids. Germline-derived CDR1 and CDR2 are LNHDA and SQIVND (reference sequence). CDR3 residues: CASSIKSGSYNEQFF. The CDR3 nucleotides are TGTGCCAGTAGTATTAAGTCAGGCTCCTACAATGAGCAGTTCTTC.

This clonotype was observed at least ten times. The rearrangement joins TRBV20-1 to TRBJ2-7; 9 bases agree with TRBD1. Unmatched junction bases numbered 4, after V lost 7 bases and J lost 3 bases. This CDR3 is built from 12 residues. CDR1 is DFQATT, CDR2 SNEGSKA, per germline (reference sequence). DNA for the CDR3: TGCAGTGGGGGACAGGGAAACTACGAGCAGTACTTC. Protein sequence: CSGGQGNYEQYF.

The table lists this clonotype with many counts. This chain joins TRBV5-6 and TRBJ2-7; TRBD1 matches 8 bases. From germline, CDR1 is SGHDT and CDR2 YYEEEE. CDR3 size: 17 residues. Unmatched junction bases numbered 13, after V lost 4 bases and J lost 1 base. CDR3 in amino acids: CASSALVPGQVSYEQYF. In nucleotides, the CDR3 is TGTGCCAGCAGCGCGTTAGTCCCGGGACAGGTGTCCTACGAGCAGTACTTC.

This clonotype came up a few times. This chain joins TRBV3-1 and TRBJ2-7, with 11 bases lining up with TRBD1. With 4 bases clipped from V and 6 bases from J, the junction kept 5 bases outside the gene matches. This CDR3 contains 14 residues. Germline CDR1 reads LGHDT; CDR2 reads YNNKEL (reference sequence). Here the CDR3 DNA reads TGTGCCAGCAGCCGAGGGACAGGGGGAGGCGAGCAGTACTTC. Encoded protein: CASSRGTGGGEQYF.

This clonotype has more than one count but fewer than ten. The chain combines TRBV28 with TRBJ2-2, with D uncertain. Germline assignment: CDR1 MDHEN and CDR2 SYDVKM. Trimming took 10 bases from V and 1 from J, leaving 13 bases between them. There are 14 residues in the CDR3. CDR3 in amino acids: CATRPTLNTGELFF. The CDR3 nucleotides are TGTGCCACCCGCCCGACGTTGAACACCGGGGAGCTGTTTTTT.